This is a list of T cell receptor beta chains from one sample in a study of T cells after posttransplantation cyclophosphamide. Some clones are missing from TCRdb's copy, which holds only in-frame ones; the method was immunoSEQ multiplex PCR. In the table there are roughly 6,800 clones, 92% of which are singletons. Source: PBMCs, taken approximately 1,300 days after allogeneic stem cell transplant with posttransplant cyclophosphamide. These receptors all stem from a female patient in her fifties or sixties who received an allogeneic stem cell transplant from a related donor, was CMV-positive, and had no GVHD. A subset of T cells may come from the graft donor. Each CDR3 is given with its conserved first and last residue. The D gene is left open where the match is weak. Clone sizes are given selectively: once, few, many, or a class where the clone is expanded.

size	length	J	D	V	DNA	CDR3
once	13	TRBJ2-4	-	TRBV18	TGTGCCAGCTCAGGGGAACCGGGATGGCCCCAGTACTTC	CASSGEPGWPQYF
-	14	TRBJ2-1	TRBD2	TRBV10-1	TGCGCCAGCAGTGAACTAGCGGGAGACAATGAGCAGTTCTTC	CASSELAGDNEQFF
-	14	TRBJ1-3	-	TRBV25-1	TGTGCCAGCAGTGAACCCCCATCTGGAAACACCATATATTTT	CASSEPPSGNTIYF
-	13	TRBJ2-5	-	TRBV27	TGTGCCAGCAGTTCCCGGAGGCAAGAGACCCAGTACTTC	CASSSRRQETQYF
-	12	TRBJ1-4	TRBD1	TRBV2	TGTGCCAGCAGCCCCACCGGGGGACAGGTGTTTTTT	CASSPTGGQVFF
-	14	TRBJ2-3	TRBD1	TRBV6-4	TGTGCCAGCAGAAAGGACAGGGTGGCAGATACGCAGTATTTT	CASRKDRVADTQYF
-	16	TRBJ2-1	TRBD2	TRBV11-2	TGTGCCAGCAGCTTAGACGGAAGCGGGACTTACAATGAGCAGTTCTTC	CASSLDGSGTYNEQFF
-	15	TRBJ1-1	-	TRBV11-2	TGTGCCAGCAGCTTTCTTGGGGGCGGGAACACTGAAGCTTTCTTT	CASSFLGGGNTEAFF
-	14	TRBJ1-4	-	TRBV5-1	TGCGCCAGCAGCCCGGGGGGGGGAGGAGAAAAACTGTTTTTT	CASSPGGGGEKLFF
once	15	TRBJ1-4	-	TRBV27	TGTGCCAGCAGCCCCCTGTGGGGCGACGATGAAAAACTGTTTTTT	CASSPLWGDDEKLFF
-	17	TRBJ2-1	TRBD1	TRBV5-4	TGTGCCAGCTCCATGGGGGGCCCGGGACAGGGGAAAAATGAGCAGTTCTTC	CASSMGGPGQGKNEQFF
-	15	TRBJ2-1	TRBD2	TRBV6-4	TGTGCCAGCAGTGACGAGTTCGGCGGGGGCAATGAGCAGTTCTTC	CASSDEFGGGNEQFF
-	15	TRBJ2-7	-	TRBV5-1	TGCGCCAGCAGGGGAGGCAGGGAGACTACCTACGAGCAGTACTTC	CASRGGRETTYEQYF
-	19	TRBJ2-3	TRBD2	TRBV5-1	TGCGCCAGCAGGCCCGGGCGGGAGCGACTTCCTGGCGGCACAGATACGCAGTATTTT	CASRPGRERLPGGTDTQYF
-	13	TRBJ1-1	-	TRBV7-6	TGTGCCAGCAGCGCCGGGGGGAACACTGAAGCTTTCTTT	CASSAGGNTEAFF
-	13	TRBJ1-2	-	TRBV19	TGTGCCAGTAGTCTGGAGGGCGAGGGTGGCTACACCTTC	CASSLEGEGGYTF
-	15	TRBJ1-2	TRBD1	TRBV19	TGTGCCAGTAGTATAGACAGACAGGGTAACAGTGGCTACACCTTC	CASSIDRQGNSGYTF